This passage covers 10 T cell receptor beta chains from one sample sequenced in a study of blood T cell repertoires in COVID-19. Repertoires were generated with immunoSEQ multiplex PCR, while TCRdb's copy carries only in-frame clones and drops some. The sample holds about 270,000 clones, approximately 84% seen once. The sequencing input was peripheral blood. These TCRs come from a human donor with COVID-19, enrolled during active disease. The donor label of this sample is uncertain.

The J gene is TRBJ2-3, the V gene TRBV2; the match to TRBD1 covers 7 bases. This CDR3 is 16 amino acids long. V lost 6 bases to trimming and J lost 4 bases; unmatched junction nucleotides: 13. The germline V gene has CDR1 SNHLY and CDR2 FYNNEI. The CDR3 sequence: CASRARDRRLSDTQYF. The CDR3 DNA reads as TGTGCCAGCAGGGCCCGGGACAGAAGACTTTCAGATACGCAGTATTTT.

This clone was seen a single time. This chain links TRBV30 with TRBJ2-5, with D tentatively TRBD1 (6 bases). V lost 2 bases, J lost 5 bases, and 12 bases lay in between. The CDR3 runs 13 residues. The germline V gene has CDR1 GTSNPN and CDR2 SVGIG (reference sequence). The CDR3 sequence is CAWSTTGRETQYF. For the CDR3, the DNA is TGTGCCTGGAGTACGACAGGCCGGGAGACCCAGTACTTC.

This clone came up once. This chain joins TRBV9 and TRBJ2-2, with 7 positions matching TRBD2. The germline gives CDR1 SGDLS, CDR2 YYNGEE. J gave up 7 bases and V 2 bases, and 5 bases lay outside the gene matches. The CDR3 runs to 14 residues. CDR3 DNA sequence: TGTGCCAGCAGCGTGGGAGGGAGACGCGGGGAGCTGTTTTTT. Translated: CASSVGGRRGELFF.

The chain is built from TRBV2 and TRBJ1-6; possible D gene TRBD1, 5 bases. This CDR3 has 15 residues. CDR1 is SNHLY, CDR2 FYNNEI, per germline. V was clipped by 4 bases and J by 9 bases, with 16 bases between them. CDR3 amino acids: CASSGESGFSSPLHF. The DNA of the CDR3 is TGTGCCAGCAGTGGGGAATCAGGGTTCAGTTCACCCCTCCACTTT.

J is TRBJ1-4 and V is TRBV7-2; 8 bases line up with TRBD1. This CDR3 is built from 14 residues. The junction had 9 bases not matched to a gene; V was cut back by 5 bases and J by 10 bases. Germline-derived CDR1 and CDR2 are SGHTA and FQGNSA. CDR3 DNA: TGTGCCAGCAGCCACAGGGGGGAGGAGGGAAAACTGTTTTTT. Its protein product is CASSHRGEEGKLFF.

The chain couples TRBV3-1 (or the pseudogene TRBV3-2) to TRBJ2-3; tentative D call: TRBD1 (6 bases). The length of the CDR3 is 14 residues. The germline V gene has CDR1 LGHDT and CDR2 YNNKEL (reference sequence). Trimming took 4 bases from V and 0 from J, leaving 8 bases between them. The CDR3 is CASSLTGSTDTQYF. CDR3 coding DNA: TGTGCCAGCAGCCTTACAGGGAGCACAGATACGCAGTATTTT.

The chain combines TRBV14 with TRBJ1-6, with no clear D. CDR1 and CDR2 from the germline V gene are SGHDN and FVKESK. The CDR3 consists of 13 residues. Trimming removed 2 bases at V and 7 bases at J, with 6 bases between. The CDR3 nucleotides are TGTGCCAGCAGCCAACAGTACAATTCACCCCTCCACTTT. It encodes CASSQQYNSPLHF.

The rearrangement joins TRBV5-4 to TRBJ2-7; TRBD1 matches 8 bases. Germline V gene sequence: CDR1 SGHNT, CDR2 YYREEE (reference sequence). J gave up 3 bases and V 4 bases, and 9 bases lay outside the gene matches. This CDR3 has 15 residues. For the CDR3, the DNA is TGTGCCAGCAGCATCCCGACAGGGGTAAACTACGAGCAGTACTTC. Its translation: CASSIPTGVNYEQYF.

The chain employs TRBV3-1 (or the pseudogene TRBV3-2) and TRBJ2-4; perhaps TRBD1 as D (6 bases). Germline CDR1 reads LGHDT; CDR2 reads YNNKEL (reference sequence). The CDR3 has 14 amino acids. V was clipped by 4 bases and J by 0 bases, with 7 bases between them. CDR3 amino acids: CASSPRGAKNIQYF. The CDR3 DNA follows: TGTGCCAGCAGCCCCAGGGGAGCCAAAAACATTCAGTACTTC.

This chain joins TRBV19 and TRBJ1-4; D is possibly TRBD1 (5 bases). The ends were cut back, 5 bases at V and 6 bases at J, with 31 bases in the middle. Germline CDR1 LNHDA, CDR2 SQIVND (reference sequence). This CDR3 spans 20 amino acids. CDR3 bases: TGTGCCAGTAGTGGTTTGGGGCCCGGAGCAGGCACACTAGCGCATGAAAAACTGTTTTTT. The encoded protein is CASSGLGPGAGTLAHEKLFF.